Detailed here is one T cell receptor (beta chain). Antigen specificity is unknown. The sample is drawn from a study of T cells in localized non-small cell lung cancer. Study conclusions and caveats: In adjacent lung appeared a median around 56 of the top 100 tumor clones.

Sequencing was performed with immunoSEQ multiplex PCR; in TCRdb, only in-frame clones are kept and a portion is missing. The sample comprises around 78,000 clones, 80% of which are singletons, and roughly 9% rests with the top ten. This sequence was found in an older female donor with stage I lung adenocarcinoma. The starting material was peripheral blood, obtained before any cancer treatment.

CDR3 sequence: CASSTGWREDQPQHF. The CDR3 region has the DNA TGTGCCAGCAGCACCGGATGGAGGGAGGATCAGCCCCAGCATTTT. V and J are TRBV7-8 and TRBJ1-5; D unresolved. The CDR3 sequence is 15 residues long. The V gene's germline CDR1 is SGHVS and CDR2 FQNEAQ. The germline V and J ends were trimmed by 5 bases and 5 bases, with 16 bases remaining between them.